This T cell receptor beta chain appears in the sequencing data of a study of human T cells and chemical hapten exposure. Via MiXCR, TCRdb re-called the RACE reads, giving one row per CDR3 protein. The repertoire holds about 350,000 distinct CDR3 sequences, with around 5.5% as singletons. The time point is: pre-sensitization, week 0. Treatment indicated: therapeutic diphenylcyclopropenone sensitization with weekly scalp DPC. With V trimmed by 5 bases and J by 6 bases, 14 bases remained unmatched. Germline V lookup: CDR1 MNHNS, CDR2 SASEGT. This CDR3 has 16 residues. A few counts support this clonotype. Specimen: whole blood, collected in connection with sensitization to the hapten diphenylcyclopropenone (DPC). This chain connects TRBV6-1 to TRBJ1-1; 8 bases are a match to TRBD1. This sequence originates from a woman between 18 and 29 years old with alopecia areata. Some clones in this sample may be carry-over from other donors' samples. In nucleotides, the CDR3 is TGTGCCAGCAGTCCCGGGACAGGCCGGGGGGGCGCTGAAGCTTTCTTT. This encodes CASSPGTGRGGAEAFF.